This TCR beta chain came from a study of OX40 agonist ivuxolimab in advanced cancers. Study background: Patients in dose escalation had liver, melanoma, kidney or head and neck cancers.

The germline V gene has CDR1 SGDLS and CDR2 YYNGEE. V was clipped by 0 bases and J by 4 bases; unmatched bases: 9. The CDR3 length is 17 residues. Libraries were prepared by immunoSEQ multiplex PCR; TCRdb keeps only in-frame clonotypes and omits some of them. The repertoire holds some 79,000 clones, 92% seen once, with more than 0.4% in the top ten. Study-level results: Also present in some nonresponders was a low level of normalized T-cell clonal expansion. At doses 0.1 to 3.0 mg/kg, CD4+ and CD8+ clones expanded.

A word on this clone: Its antigen is still unknown.

The input for sequencing was CD4+ or CD8+ T cells sorted from blood, taken in a trial of the OX40 agonist ivuxolimab. This rearrangement joins TRBV9 to TRBJ2-1; 8 nucleotides align to TRBD1. This receptor was taken from an adult with an advanced solid tumor such as melanoma, head and neck, liver or kidney cancer. CDR3 sequence reads: CASSVGAGDRPYNEQFF. The CDR3 nucleotides are TGTGCCAGCAGCGTAGGGGCTGGGGACAGGCCTTACAATGAGCAGTTCTTC.